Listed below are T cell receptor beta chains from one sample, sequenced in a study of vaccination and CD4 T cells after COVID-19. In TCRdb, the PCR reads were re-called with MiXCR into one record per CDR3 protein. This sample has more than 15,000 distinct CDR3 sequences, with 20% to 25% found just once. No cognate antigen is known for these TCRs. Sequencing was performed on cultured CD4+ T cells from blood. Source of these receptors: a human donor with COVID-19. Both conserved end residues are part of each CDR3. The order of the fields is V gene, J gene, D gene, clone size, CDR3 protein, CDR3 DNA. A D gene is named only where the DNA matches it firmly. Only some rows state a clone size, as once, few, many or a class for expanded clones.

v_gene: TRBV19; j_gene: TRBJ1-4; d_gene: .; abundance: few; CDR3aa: CASRGPREGSEKLFF; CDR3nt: TGTGCCAGTAGGGGCCCCAGGGAAGGGAGTGAAAAACTGTTTTTT
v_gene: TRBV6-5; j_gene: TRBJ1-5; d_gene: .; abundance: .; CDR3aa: CASSYDRQPQHF; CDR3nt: TGTGCCAGCAGTTACGATCGTCAGCCCCAGCATTTT
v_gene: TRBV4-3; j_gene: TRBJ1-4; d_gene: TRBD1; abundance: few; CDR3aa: CASSQEPDRGNEKLFF; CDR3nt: TGCGCCAGCAGCCAAGAGCCGGACAGGGGCAATGAAAAACTGTTTTTT
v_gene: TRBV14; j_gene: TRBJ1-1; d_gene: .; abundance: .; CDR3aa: CASSQAGRASDTEAFF; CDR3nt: TGTGCCAGCAGCCAAGCAGGAAGGGCTTCGGACACTGAAGCTTTCTTT
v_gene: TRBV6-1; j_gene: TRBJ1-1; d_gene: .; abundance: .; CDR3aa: CASSARPHYGEAFF; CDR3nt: TGTGCCAGCAGCGCCCGACCCCATTACGGTGAAGCTTTCTTT
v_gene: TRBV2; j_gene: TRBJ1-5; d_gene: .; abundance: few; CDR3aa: CASSVRGGQPQHF; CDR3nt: TGTGCCAGCAGTGTTCGGGGAGGTCAGCCCCAGCATTTT
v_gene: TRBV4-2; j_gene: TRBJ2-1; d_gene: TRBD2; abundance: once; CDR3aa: CASSQVAGGPSASYNEQFF; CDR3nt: TGTGCCAGCAGCCAAGTAGCGGGGGGGCCTTCGGCTTCCTACAATGAGCAGTTCTTC
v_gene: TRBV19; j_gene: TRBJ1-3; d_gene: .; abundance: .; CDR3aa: CASSIRRGKSGNTIYF; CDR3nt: TGTGCCAGTAGTATAAGGCGGGGCAAATCTGGAAACACCATATATTTT
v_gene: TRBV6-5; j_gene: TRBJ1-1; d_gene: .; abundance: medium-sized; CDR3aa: CASSWGTGRTEAFF; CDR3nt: TGTGCCAGCAGTTGGGGAACGGGGCGGACTGAAGCTTTCTTT
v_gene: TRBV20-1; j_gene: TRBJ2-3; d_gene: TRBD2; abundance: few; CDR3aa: CSALAGQGTDTQYF; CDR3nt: TGCAGTGCTCTAGCGGGACAAGGCACAGATACGCAGTATTTT
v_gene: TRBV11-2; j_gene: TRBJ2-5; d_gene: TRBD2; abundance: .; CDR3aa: CASSLGGTSQETQYF; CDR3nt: TGTGCCAGCAGCTTAGGCGGGACTAGCCAGGAGACCCAGTACTTC
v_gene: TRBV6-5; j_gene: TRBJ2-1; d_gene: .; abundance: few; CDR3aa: CASSYSNRHYNEQFF; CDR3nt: TGTGCCAGCAGTTACTCGAACCGACATTACAATGAGCAGTTCTTC
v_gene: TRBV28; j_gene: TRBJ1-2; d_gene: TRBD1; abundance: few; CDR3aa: CASSFGTAVYGYTF; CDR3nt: TGTGCCAGCAGTTTCGGGACAGCCGTATATGGCTACACCTTC
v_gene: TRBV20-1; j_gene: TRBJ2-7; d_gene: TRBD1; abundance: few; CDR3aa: CSARATGINYEQYF; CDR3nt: TGCAGTGCTAGGGCGACAGGGATTAACTACGAGCAGTACTTC
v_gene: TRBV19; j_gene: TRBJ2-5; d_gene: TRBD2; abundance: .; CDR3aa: CASSIGGGARETQYF; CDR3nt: TGTGCCAGTAGTATTGGCGGGGGGGCCAGAGAGACCCAGTACTTC
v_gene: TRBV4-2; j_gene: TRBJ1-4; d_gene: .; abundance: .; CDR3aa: CASSYPGPTNEKLFF; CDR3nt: TGTGCCAGCAGCTATCCGGGTCCAACTAATGAAAAACTGTTTTTT
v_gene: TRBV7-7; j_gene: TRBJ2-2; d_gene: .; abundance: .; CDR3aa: CASSLLGGASGELFF; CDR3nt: TGTGCTAGCAGCTTATTGGGGGGCGCGTCCGGGGAGCTGTTTTTT
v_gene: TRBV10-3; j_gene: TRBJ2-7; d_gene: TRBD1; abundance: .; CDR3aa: CAISESGTGGSEQYF; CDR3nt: TGTGCCATCAGTGAGTCCGGGACAGGGGGCTCCGAGCAGTACTTC
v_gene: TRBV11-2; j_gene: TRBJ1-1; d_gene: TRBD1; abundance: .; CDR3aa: CASSSTDRVGTEAFF; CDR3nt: TGTGCCAGCAGCTCAACTGACAGGGTCGGCACTGAAGCTTTCTTT
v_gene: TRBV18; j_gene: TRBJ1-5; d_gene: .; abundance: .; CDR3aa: CASSPDPGGNQPQHF; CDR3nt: TGTGCCAGCTCACCAGACCCAGGGGGCAATCAGCCCCAGCATTTT
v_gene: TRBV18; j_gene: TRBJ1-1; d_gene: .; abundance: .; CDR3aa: CASSPSPTGNTEAFF; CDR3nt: TGTGCCAGCTCACCATCTCCCACAGGGAACACTGAAGCTTTCTTT
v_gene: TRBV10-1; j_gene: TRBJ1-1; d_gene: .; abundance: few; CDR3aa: CASREQFNTEAFF; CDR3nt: TGCGCCAGCAGGGAACAATTTAACACTGAAGCTTTCTTT
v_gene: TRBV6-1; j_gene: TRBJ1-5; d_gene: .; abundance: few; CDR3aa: CASGKNLGGQPQHF; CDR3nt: TGTGCCAGCGGTAAAAACTTGGGCGGTCAGCCCCAGCATTTT
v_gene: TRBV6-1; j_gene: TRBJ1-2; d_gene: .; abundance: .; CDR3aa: CASRQEGEANYGYTF; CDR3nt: TGTGCCAGCAGGCAGGAGGGGGAAGCTAACTATGGCTACACCTTC
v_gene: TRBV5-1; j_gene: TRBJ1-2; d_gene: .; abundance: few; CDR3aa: CASSLGENGYTF; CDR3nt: TGCGCCAGCAGCTTGGGGGAAAATGGCTACACCTTC
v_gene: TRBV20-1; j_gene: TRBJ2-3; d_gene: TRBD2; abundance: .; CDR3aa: CSAIAGGADTQYF; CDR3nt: TGCAGTGCAATAGCGGGGGGGGCAGATACGCAGTATTTT
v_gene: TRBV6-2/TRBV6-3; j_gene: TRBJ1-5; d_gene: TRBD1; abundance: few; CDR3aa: CASSYRATGGDQPQHF; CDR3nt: TGTGCCAGCAGCTACAGAGCAACAGGGGGGGATCAGCCCCAGCATTTT
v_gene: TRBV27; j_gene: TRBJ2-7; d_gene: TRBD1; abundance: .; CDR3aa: CASSLNPQGNEQYF; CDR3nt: TGTGCCAGCAGTTTAAACCCACAGGGGAACGAGCAGTACTTC
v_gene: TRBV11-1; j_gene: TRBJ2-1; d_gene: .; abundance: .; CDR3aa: CASSLVARGRDNEQFF; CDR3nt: TGTGCCAGCAGCTTAGTGGCCCGGGGGCGAGACAATGAGCAGTTCTTC
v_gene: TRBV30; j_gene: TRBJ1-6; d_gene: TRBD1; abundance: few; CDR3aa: CAYMFTGGSSYNSPLHF; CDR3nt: TGTGCCTACATGTTTACAGGGGGGAGCTCCTATAATTCACCCCTCCACTTT
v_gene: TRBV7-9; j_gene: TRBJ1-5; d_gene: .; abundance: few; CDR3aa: CASSVGGLGANQPQHF; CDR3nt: TGTGCCAGCAGCGTGGGGGGTTTGGGGGCGAATCAGCCCCAGCATTTT
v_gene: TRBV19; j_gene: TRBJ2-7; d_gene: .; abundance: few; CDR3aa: CASSPNLGYEQYF; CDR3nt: TGTGCCAGTAGTCCCAACTTAGGCTACGAGCAGTACTTC